A single TCR beta chain is shown here with its context. Its specificity is not known. The data are from a study of radiotherapy plus CTLA-4 blockade in lung cancer. Germline V lookup: CDR1 SGHTA, CDR2 FQGNSA. The V gene end was trimmed by 1 base and the J gene end by 1 base; junction bases not matched to a gene: 11. The CDR3 loop spans 19 amino acids. CTLA-4 blockade with ipilimumab, together with focal radiation, was given to patients with chemo-refractory metastatic non-small-cell lung cancer. Study findings and constraints: In blood, after radiotherapy plus ipilimumab, tumor-derived TCR clones expanded.

The data were produced by immunoSEQ multiplex PCR, yet TCRdb's version contains in-frame clones alone and is incomplete. The sample holds around 80,000 clones; roughly four fifths are singletons and the top ten take more than 7.5%. The specimen comprised peripheral blood, sampled from a patient treated with radiotherapy plus ipilimumab. The chain uses TRBV7-2 and TRBJ2-5; TRBD2 matches at 11 bases. This TCR came from a human donor with non-small cell lung cancer whose response to radiotherapy plus ipilimumab could not be evaluated. CDR3 loop: CASSLGILGLADRQETQYF. The CDR3 coding sequence is TGTGCCAGCAGCTTAGGGATACTGGGACTAGCGGATCGCCAAGAGACCCAGTACTTC. The whole variable domain, filled in from reference TRBV7-2 and TRBJ2-5, reads GAGVSQSPSNKVTEKGKDVELRCDPISGHTALYWYRQSLGQGLEFLIYFQGNSAPDKSGLPSDRFSAERTGGSVSTLTIQRTQQEDSAVYLCASSLGILGLADRQETQYFGPGTRLLVL.